Below are 31 T cell receptor beta chains sequenced from a single sample in a study of prognosis after radiotherapy for stage I lung cancer. From genomic DNA, two-round multiplex PCR was used to amplify TCR beta CDR3. Primers specific to each TRBV and TRBJ gene drove first-round PCR. TCRdb re-called the multiplex PCR reads through MiXCR, storing one row per CDR3 protein. The table lists fewer than 40,000 distinct CDR3 sequences, 32% of them singletons, with roughly 27% in the top ten. Here the sequenced sample was PBMCs, taken before or after stereotactic body radiation therapy (not recorded which). All receptors derive from a donor over 45 with non-small cell lung cancer.

This clonotype was recorded many times. The rearrangement uses TRBV19 and TRBJ1-1; D is uncertain. Trimming pared 7 bases from V and 1 base from J, leaving 19 bases between. CDR3 size: 16 residues. CDR1 and CDR2 (germline): LNHDA, SQIVND (reference sequence). CDR3 amino acids: CASTFSETWRNTEAFF. The CDR3 region has the DNA TGTGCCAGTACCTTCTCAGAGACCTGGAGGAACACTGAAGCTTTCTTT.

This clonotype appeared many times. The junction does not match germline at one end; this may be a read error. The chain is built from TRBV11-2 and TRBJ2-7; 8 nucleotides align to TRBD1. Germline V gene data show CDR1 as SGHAT and CDR2 as FQNNGV. The CDR3 has 15 amino acids. CDR3 amino acids: CASSLDRGEVLEQYF. The CDR3 coding sequence is TGTGCCAGCAGTTTAGACAGGGGTGAGGTTTTGGAGCAGTACTTC.

This clonotype was observed at least ten times. This chain joins TRBV19 and TRBJ2-1; the match to TRBD2 covers 10 bases. V dropped 7 bases and J dropped 3; count of bases not matched to a gene: 3. Germline lookup yields CDR1 LNHDA and CDR2 SQIVND (reference sequence). This CDR3 comprises 14 residues. The CDR3 DNA is TGTGCCAGTACGAGCGGGGGGGGCTACAATGAGCAGTTCTTC. Translating gives CASTSGGGYNEQFF.

This clonotype appeared once. CDR3 coding DNA: TGTGCCAGTAGGAGCGGGACAACATTTTCACCCCTCCACTTT. It encodes CASRSGTTFSPLHF. The V call is TRBV19, the J call TRBJ1-6, with a tentative D call TRBD1 (6 bases). CDR3 length: 14 residues. Germline V gives CDR1 LNHDA, CDR2 SQIVND (reference sequence). V lost 6 bases and J 9 bases, leaving 15 bases between the germline ends.

This clonotype was seen ten or more times. J is TRBJ1-2 and V is TRBV11-2, with TRBD1 matching 8 bases. Losses at the gene ends were 4 bases for V and 4 bases for J; bases not matched to a gene: 5. Germline V CDR1 and CDR2: SGHAT, FQNNGV. CDR3 length: 14 amino acids. The CDR3 reads CASSSGQASYGYTF. The CDR3 region has the DNA TGTGCCAGCAGCTCGGGACAGGCATCCTATGGCTACACCTTC.

The chain joins TRBV4-1 to TRBJ1-6; D may be TRBD1 (5 bases). CDR3 length equals 15 residues. Trimming removed 4 bases at V and 10 bases at J, with 17 bases between. CDR1 MGHRA and CDR2 YSYEKL come from the germline V gene. CDR3 in amino acids: CASSPWGKEESPLHF. CDR3 in DNA: TGCGCCAGCAGCCCCTGGGGGAAAGAGGAATCACCCCTCCACTTT.

This clonotype occurred many times. V usage is TRBV12-3 or TRBV12-4 and J usage is TRBJ1-2, with 8 bases lining up with TRBD1. Trimming took 5 bases from V and 6 from J; bases not matched to a gene: 8. This CDR3 region has 14 residues. The CDR3 region has the DNA TGTGCCAGCAGTGATTCGGACAGGGCCGATGGCTACACCTTC. Its translation is CASSDSDRADGYTF.

For this clonotype: This likely reflects a read error, since a far larger clone is one base away. The chain's CDR3 is CASRKDRGESFF. In nucleotides, the CDR3 is TGTGCCAGCAGAAAGGACAGGGGGGAATCTTTCTTT. V gene TRBV6-1 combines with J gene TRBJ1-6; 10 nucleotides match TRBD1. The length of the CDR3 is 12 residues. The germline V gene encodes CDR1 MNHNS and CDR2 SASEGT.

Ten or more counts support this clonotype. The V and J genes are TRBV15 and TRBJ2-1; maybe TRBD1 (6 bases). This CDR3 is built from 16 residues. V lost 5 bases and J 3 bases, leaving 17 bases between the germline ends. Germline CDR1 reads LNHNV; CDR2 reads YYDKDF (reference sequence). CDR3 loop: CATSRIQGTHYNEQFF. The CDR3 DNA reads as TGTGCCACCAGCCGCATTCAGGGGACACACTACAATGAGCAGTTCTTC.

With respect to this clonotype: Only one base separates this from a far larger clonotype, so it likely reflects a read error. This chain connects TRBV6-4 to TRBJ1-6, with D uncertain. The germline gives CDR1 MRHNA, CDR2 SNTAGT. V was pared by 10 bases and J by 7 bases, with 20 bases between. This CDR3 is built from 15 residues. As DNA, the CDR3 is TGTGCCACCCCTCCCCAAGATCCGGGAAATTCACCCCTCCACTTT. This gives the protein CATPPQDPGNSPLHF.

This clonotype has only a few counts. This chain uses TRBV5-1 with TRBJ2-2; the match to TRBD2 covers 9 bases. Germline values: CDR1 SGHRS, CDR2 YFSETQ. J gave up 5 bases and V 2 bases, and 4 bases lay outside the gene matches. CDR3 size: 15 residues. The CDR3 region is CASSFETSGTGELFF. The DNA of the CDR3 is TGCGCCAGCAGCTTTGAGACTAGCGGAACCGGGGAGCTGTTTTTT.

This chain uses TRBV6-2 or TRBV6-3 with TRBJ1-5, with D unclear. The CDR3 spans 17 residues. The germline V gene has CDR1 MNHEY and CDR2 SVGEGT. Trimming removed 6 bases from V and 0 bases from J, with 18 bases in between. The chain's CDR3 is CASSSVAGGYSNQPQHF. The CDR3, as DNA: TGTGCCAGCAGCTCGGTGGCAGGCGGCTATAGCAATCAGCCCCAGCATTTT.

As to this clonotype: Only one base separates this from a far larger clonotype, so it likely reflects a read error. The chain carries TRBV30 and TRBJ2-1, with D tentatively TRBD1 (6 bases). There are 13 residues in the CDR3. Germline CDR1 is GTSNPN and CDR2 is SVGIG (reference sequence). Trimming left V 0 bases short and J 10 bases short, with 13 bases between. The CDR3 sequence: CAWSVQGAYEQFF. CDR3 coding DNA: TGTGCCTGGAGTGTACAGGGCGCCTACGAGCAGTTCTTC.

The chain is built from TRBV6-2 or TRBV6-3 and TRBJ2-2, with 9 bases identical to TRBD1. The CDR3 length is 16 residues. Germline V gene data show CDR1 as MNHEY and CDR2 as SVGEGT. V gave up 7 bases and J gave up 10 bases; unmatched junction bases: 16. The CDR3 region is CASKPGQGYLTLELFF. The CDR3 DNA sequence: TGTGCCAGCAAACCGGGACAGGGATATCTCACCTTGGAGCTGTTTTTT.

This clonotype showed up many times. The chain uses TRBV10-3 and TRBJ1-1, with a weak D call TRBD1 (5 bases). The CDR3 is 14 residues long. Per the germline V gene, CDR1 is ENHRY and CDR2 is SYGVKD. Trimming pared 3 bases from V and 1 base from J, leaving 9 bases between. The CDR3 sequence: CAISERQKNTEAFF. CDR3 nucleotide sequence: TGTGCCATCAGTGAAAGACAGAAGAACACTGAAGCTTTCTTT.

With regard to this clonotype: This clone may be a read error of a much larger clone one base away. This chain links TRBV5-5 with TRBJ1-3, with D possibly TRBD1 on 6 matching bases. Looked up from germline, CDR1 is SGHKS and CDR2 is YYEKEE (reference sequence). The CDR3 is 15 residues long. CDR3 sequence (DNA): TGTGCCAGCAGCGTCGTAACAGGGACTGGAAACACCACATATTTT. This encodes CASSVVTGTGNTTYF.

Notes on this clonotype: The junction departs from the called germline gene at one end, perhaps through a read error. The V and J genes are TRBV28 and TRBJ2-5; 8 positions match TRBD1. This CDR3 is 13 amino acids long. From germline, CDR1 is MDHEN and CDR2 SYDVKM. The chain's CDR3 is CAIRETGEETHYF. The CDR3 region has the DNA TGTGCCATCAGGGAGACAGGGGAGGAGACCCATTACTTC.

This clonotype came up many times. The rearrangement uses TRBV7-2 and TRBJ2-5; D uncertain. The germline V gene has CDR1 SGHTA and CDR2 FQGNSA. This CDR3 comprises 12 residues. The ends were cut back, 8 bases at V and 1 base at J, with 8 bases in the middle. CDR3: CASSTSQETQYF. The CDR3 DNA is TGTGCCAGCTCAACTTCCCAAGAGACCCAGTACTTC.

There are many counts of this clonotype. This chain uses TRBV20-1 with TRBJ1-5; the D is unclear. The CDR3 is made up of 14 amino acids. Germline V CDR1 and CDR2: DFQATT, SNEGSKA (reference sequence). V shed 6 bases and J shed 3 bases, with 15 bases lying between them. The CDR3, as DNA: TGCAGTGCCTGGGCCGGATCGGACAATCAGCCCCAGCATTTT. Translated, it gives CSAWAGSDNQPQHF.

This clonotype occurred many times. The genes are TRBV5-1 and TRBJ1-6, with D possibly matching TRBD1 (6 bases). Germline lookup yields CDR1 SGHRS and CDR2 YFSETQ. This CDR3 is built from 14 residues. The V and J ends lost 4 bases and 8 bases respectively, with 13 bases between them. CDR3 DNA: TGCGCCAGCAGCCGGGCAGGGGAGGATTCACCCCTCCACTTT. Translation gives CASSRAGEDSPLHF.

This clonotype was seen at least ten times. V gene TRBV28 combines with J gene TRBJ2-3, with TRBD2 identical over 7 bases. The V segment lost 5 bases and the J segment 1 base; nucleotides outside the gene matches: 6. This CDR3 spans 15 amino acids. Per germline, CDR1 MDHEN and CDR2 SYDVKM. CDR3 DNA: TGTGCCAGCAGTCTCCTGGGGAGGGGCACAGATACGCAGTATTTT. It yields the protein CASSLLGRGTDTQYF.

In its sample, this clonotype was seen many times. The chain combines TRBV5-5 with TRBJ2-1, with 7 bases lining up with TRBD2. J lost 0 bases, V lost 4 bases, and 10 bases had no gene match. Germline-derived CDR1 and CDR2 are SGHKS and YYEKEE (reference sequence). The CDR3 is made up of 17 amino acids. The CDR3, as DNA: TGTGCCAGCAGCCCGGATGGGGGGACTAACTCCTACAATGAGCAGTTCTTC. Translating gives CASSPDGGTNSYNEQFF.

V is TRBV20-1 and J is TRBJ1-2; 9 nucleotides line up with TRBD1. The CDR3 runs to 15 residues. From germline, CDR1 is DFQATT and CDR2 SNEGSKA (reference sequence). Here the CDR3 reads CISRTGTGIDYGYTF. In nucleotides, the CDR3 is TGCATTTCCCGTACCGGGACAGGGATTGACTATGGCTACACCTTC.

This chain joins TRBV11-1 and TRBJ2-5, with D perhaps matching TRBD2 (7 bases). This CDR3 spans 16 amino acids. The germline V and J ends were trimmed by 6 bases and 1 base, with 18 bases remaining between them. CDR1 and CDR2 (germline): SGHAT, FQDESV (reference sequence). CDR3 region: CASRLVGGGPQETQYF. The CDR3 DNA sequence: TGTGCCAGCAGACTAGTCGGCGGGGGCCCCCAAGAGACCCAGTACTTC.

This clonotype came up many times. The V gene is TRBV11-2, the J gene TRBJ2-3; D is ambiguous. CDR1 is SGHAT and CDR2 is FQNNGV in the germline V gene. CDR3 length: 13 amino acids. Between the trimmed V and J ends, which lost 3 bases and 4 bases, there was a span of 8 bases. The CDR3 protein is CASSFSGSDTQYF. The CDR3 DNA sequence: TGTGCCAGCAGCTTTTCGGGTTCAGATACGCAGTATTTT.

The genes are TRBV7-2 and TRBJ1-6; D remains ambiguous. V was pared by 0 bases and J by 10 bases, with 13 bases between. The CDR3 spans 15 residues. CDR1 and CDR2 (germline): SGHTA, FQGNSA. The CDR3 DNA reads as TGTGCCAGCAGCTTAGCGGGGAACGGTGGGTCACCCCTCCACTTT. Encoded protein: CASSLAGNGGSPLHF.

This clonotype was found many times. The junction and the germline gene differ at one end; a read error may be behind it. The J gene is TRBJ2-3, the V gene TRBV6-4, with TRBD2 as a possible D gene (7 bases). The CDR3 length is 18 residues. Germline CDR1 reads MRHNA; CDR2 reads SNTAGT. The CDR3 bases are TGTGCCAGCAGTTACTCGCGCTCGGGGGGCGCGAAGACAGATACGCAGTATTTT. Encoded protein: CASSYSRSGGAKTDTQYF.

Within the sample, this clonotype is medium-sized. The chain employs TRBV20-1 and TRBJ2-1, with 12 bases lining up with TRBD2. V gave up 5 bases and J gave up 6 bases; unmatched junction bases: 5. Per germline, CDR1 DFQATT and CDR2 SNEGSKA (reference sequence). This CDR3 is built from 14 residues. This CDR3 reads CSARGLAGINEQFF. Written as DNA, the CDR3 is TGCAGTGCTCGTGGACTAGCGGGAATCAATGAGCAGTTCTTC.

This clonotype was counted at least ten times. The chain joins TRBV9 to TRBJ2-2, with 7 positions matching TRBD2. Looked up from germline, CDR1 is SGDLS and CDR2 is YYNGEE. The CDR3 loop spans 16 amino acids. V lost 0 bases, J lost 0 bases, and 2 bases stayed unmatched. This CDR3 is CASSVGGGTNTGELFF. As DNA, the CDR3 is TGTGCCAGCAGCGTAGGGGGGGGAACGAACACCGGGGAGCTGTTTTTT.

The J gene is TRBJ2-1, the V gene TRBV10-3, with 14 nucleotides matching TRBD2. With 7 bases clipped from V and 7 bases from J, the junction kept 9 bases outside the gene matches. Germline V CDR1 and CDR2: ENHRY, SYGVKD. This CDR3 contains 16 residues. CDR3 nucleotide sequence: TGTGCCATCACGAAGACTAGCGGGGGGGCGGGTAATGAGCAGTTCTTC. It translates to CAITKTSGGAGNEQFF.

This clonotype was recorded many times. The chain has TRBV20-1 and TRBJ1-1; D uncertain. Germline-derived CDR1 and CDR2 are DFQATT and SNEGSKA (reference sequence). V lost 2 bases to trimming and J lost 1 base, with 8 bases between them. The CDR3 totals 13 residues. CDR3 coding DNA: TGCAGTGCTAGAACCAGGAGGAACACTGAAGCTTTCTTT. It is translated as CSARTRRNTEAFF.